This TCR beta chain was sequenced during a study of post-analysis software for immune sequencing data. A word on this clonotype: Its antigen remains unknown.

Looked up from germline, CDR1 is LGHNA and CDR2 is YSLEER. The CDR3 loop spans 15 amino acids. The ends lost 2 bases at V and 4 bases at J; junction bases unmatched: 1. Study results and limitations: Five or six TRBV segments were significantly more frequent in patients than in controls. TRBV5-6, TRBV5-1 and TRBV20-1 were among these segments.

TCR beta cDNA libraries included unique molecular identifiers. Each CDR3 protein is one row after TCRdb ran MiXCR on the PCR reads. The sample contains approximately 660,000 distinct CDR3 sequences, approximately 60% of which appear only once. The specimen was blood. This chain joins TRBV4-3 and TRBJ2-3; 12 bases map to TRBD2. The clonotype originates from a girl aged 2 to 10 with multiple sclerosis. The CDR3 nucleotides read TGCGCCAGCAGCCAAACTAGCGGGGGGCCAGATACGCAGTATTTT. Encoded protein: CASSQTSGGPDTQYF.